Listed below are T cell receptor beta chains from one sample, sequenced in a study of blood T cell repertoires in COVID-19. The table came from immunoSEQ multiplex PCR; TCRdb's copy has only in-frame clones and leaves some out. The sample includes 150,000 to 200,000 clones, roughly 82% of them seen just once. The sequencing sample was made of peripheral blood. The receptors were gathered from a woman aged 55-70 years with COVID-19, enrolled during active disease. Each CDR3 is given with its conserved first and last residue.

v_gene,len,j_gene,CDR3aa
TRBV7-4,17,TRBJ1-5,CASSPFPGQGNDQPQHF
TRBV18,16,TRBJ2-7,CASSPSFGTSSYEQYF
TRBV29-1,14,TRBJ1-1,CSVSQLTAFTEAFF
TRBV6-2/TRBV6-3,15,TRBJ2-1,CASSGGQSSYNEQFF
TRBV19,13,TRBJ1-2,CASSSDILYGYTF
TRBV18,14,TRBJ2-7,CASSPTSGNREQYF
TRBV13,18,TRBJ2-3,CASSTRTSGSGGTDTQYF
TRBV6-5,15,TRBJ1-1,CASSYRGGAGTEAFF
TRBV28,15,TRBJ2-3,CASSLMAGGTDTQYF
TRBV3-1/TRBV3-2,13,TRBJ2-1,CASSLTSYNEQFF
TRBV15,14,TRBJ2-1,CATSSSPTVDEQFF
TRBV6-5,14,TRBJ2-7,CASRRQGSSYEQYF
TRBV27,13,TRBJ1-3,CASRGGGRNTIYF
TRBV5-6,14,TRBJ2-2,CASSLVGATGELFF
TRBV28,16,TRBJ1-1,CASSVPQGVLNTEAFF
TRBV6-5,13,TRBJ1-2,CASSVDINYGYTF
TRBV5-1,15,TRBJ2-6,CASSLGSSGANVLTF
TRBV5-5,14,TRBJ1-4,CASSHGSPNEKLFF
TRBV28,14,TRBJ1-2,CASSFVSVNYGYTF
TRBV19,16,TRBJ2-7,CASSIPRRGRSYEQYF
TRBV9,15,TRBJ1-6,CASSVGAQRDSPLHF
TRBV15,17,TRBJ1-5,CATSRYRNRGRNQPQHF
TRBV6-1,17,TRBJ2-3,CASSARGQALGMDTQYF
TRBV3-1/TRBV3-2,14,TRBJ2-7,CASSPTSGIYEQYF
TRBV27,14,TRBJ1-5,CASTIRPGNQPQHF